Shown below are 4 T cell receptor beta chains from a single sample sequenced in a study of blood T cell repertoires in COVID-19. TCRdb's table, derived via immunoSEQ multiplex PCR, lists solely in-frame clones and lacks some. This sample has more than 200,000 clones, with around 82% found just once. The source material was peripheral blood. All receptors come from a man between 40 and 49 years old with active or convalescent COVID-19.

The chain carries TRBV6-6 and TRBJ2-7; D possibly corresponds to TRBD1 (7 bases). The CDR3 totals 16 residues. Germline-derived CDR1 and CDR2 are MNHNY and SVGAGI (reference sequence). V lost 5 bases to trimming and J lost 3 bases, with 20 bases between them. The CDR3 DNA follows: TGTGCCAGCAGTCGACAAACCGCGGGACAGTACTACGAGCAGTACTTC. Translation gives CASSRQTAGQYYEQYF.

The chain uses TRBV5-1 and TRBJ1-1; D remains ambiguous. This CDR3 comprises 15 residues. V lost 4 bases and J 4 bases, leaving 17 bases between the germline ends. Germline V CDR1 and CDR2: SGHRS, YFSETQ. The CDR3 loop is CASSPGVGPLTEAFF. CDR3 nucleotides: TGCGCCAGCAGCCCGGGTGTAGGCCCTCTCACTGAAGCTTTCTTT.

The J gene is TRBJ1-2, the V gene TRBV7-8, with 9 bases aligning to TRBD1. Per germline, CDR1 SGHVS and CDR2 FQNEAQ. The length of the CDR3 is 12 residues. V lost 6 bases and J lost 7; bases outside the gene matches: 3. The CDR3 DNA reads TGTGCCAGCAGGGGACAGGGTGGTGGCTACACCTTC. It translates to CASRGQGGGYTF.

This chain joins TRBV2 and TRBJ1-1; weak D call: TRBD1 (6 bases). Germline CDR1 and CDR2: SNHLY and FYNNEI. This CDR3 is 12 amino acids long. Trimming removed 7 bases from V and 5 bases from J, with 11 bases in between. In DNA form, the CDR3 reads TGTGCCAGCACCAGAAGGGGGACTGAAGCTTTCTTT. Its protein is CASTRRGTEAFF.